Following are 21 T cell receptor beta chains from one sample sequenced in a study of blood T cell repertoires in COVID-19. Assay used: immunoSEQ multiplex PCR; TCRdb lists only in-frame clones, some missing. The sample includes about 130,000 clones, roughly 80% of them seen just once. Sequencing was done on a sample of peripheral blood. Receptors originate from a woman of 80 years or more with acute or convalescent COVID-19.

The chain combines TRBV5-6 with TRBJ1-4; D perhaps matches TRBD1 (6 bases). Trimming pared 4 bases from V and 8 bases from J, leaving 15 bases between. Looked up from germline, CDR1 is SGHDT and CDR2 is YYEEEE. The CDR3 has 14 residues. As DNA, the CDR3 is TGTGCCAGCAGCAAACAGGGTAGGGAGGAAAAACTGTTTTTT. It translates to CASSKQGREEKLFF.

The chain couples TRBV4-1 to TRBJ2-5; D gene ambiguous. Germline CDR1 is MGHRA and CDR2 is YSYEKL. This CDR3 spans 16 amino acids. Trimming stripped 5 bases from V and 2 bases from J, with 18 bases between. The CDR3 coding sequence is TGCGCCAGCAGCAAGGAGTTTCCACTCCTTCAAGAGACCCAGTACTTC. Translating gives CASSKEFPLLQETQYF.

This clone was seen only once. This sequence joins TRBV6-5 and TRBJ2-1, with 8 bases identical to TRBD1. J was trimmed by 2 bases and V by 5 bases; bases with no gene match: 5. CDR1 is MNHEY and CDR2 is SVGAGI in the germline V gene. The CDR3 length is 15 residues. The CDR3 reads CASSIQGDPYNEQFF. DNA for the CDR3: TGTGCCAGCAGTATACAGGGGGATCCCTACAATGAGCAGTTCTTC.

The count of this clone is one. The chain joins TRBV10-3 to TRBJ1-6, with 7 bases identical to TRBD1. Per germline, CDR1 ENHRY and CDR2 SYGVKD. The V gene end was trimmed by 6 bases and the J gene end by 9 bases; junction bases not matched to a gene: 8. The length of the CDR3 is 14 residues. CDR3 sequence: CAISRQGGSSPLHF. CDR3 in DNA: TGTGCCATCAGCAGACAGGGTGGAAGTTCACCCCTCCACTTT.

This chain links TRBV19 with TRBJ2-3; no clear D gene. CDR1 is LNHDA, CDR2 SQIVND, per germline (reference sequence). The CDR3 is made up of 14 amino acids. V was trimmed by 3 bases and J by 2 bases, leaving 9 bases between them. As DNA, the CDR3 is TGTGCCAGTAGTATGGGCAGGTTCACAGATACGCAGTATTTT. Protein: CASSMGRFTDTQYF.

J is TRBJ2-5 and V is TRBV3-1 (or the pseudogene TRBV3-2); no firm D call. Trimming left V 0 bases short and J 5 bases short, with 13 bases between. The CDR3 contains 15 residues. Germline CDR1 is LGHDT and CDR2 is YNNKEL (reference sequence). CDR3 sequence (DNA): TGTGCCAGCAGCCAAGATGTCCGGGTGGAGGAGACCCAGTACTTC. Protein product: CASSQDVRVEETQYF.

The J gene is TRBJ1-5, the V gene TRBV27; D perhaps matches TRBD1 (6 bases). The CDR3 sequence is 13 residues long. The V end was cut by 4 bases, the J end by 4 bases, with 8 bases between. CDR1 MNHEY and CDR2 SMNVEV come from the germline V gene (reference sequence). The CDR3 reads CASSSGANQPQHF. The DNA for the CDR3 is TGTGCCAGCAGTTCAGGGGCTAATCAGCCCCAGCATTTT.

The J gene is TRBJ2-3, the V gene TRBV30; tentatively, D is TRBD1 (6 bases). The CDR3 totals 14 residues. CDR1 GTSNPN and CDR2 SVGIG come from the germline V gene (reference sequence). V lost 0 bases to trimming and J lost 2 bases, with 9 bases between them. The CDR3 here is CAWSVKGDTDTQYF. DNA for the CDR3: TGTGCCTGGAGTGTAAAGGGGGACACAGATACGCAGTATTTT.

The rearrangement uses TRBV7-2 and TRBJ2-7, with a weak D call TRBD2 (7 bases). CDR1 and CDR2 (germline): SGHTA, FQGNSA. CDR3 length: 15 residues. Trimming removed 5 bases from V and 2 bases from J, with 16 bases in between. The CDR3 sequence is CASSPLGGAAYEQYF. Written as DNA, the CDR3 is TGTGCCAGCAGCCCGTTGGGGGGGGCGGCCTACGAGCAGTACTTC.

This sequence joins TRBV18 and TRBJ2-1; D unclear. The V gene lost 3 bases and the J gene lost 4 bases, with 10 bases spanning the gap. Germline CDR1 reads KGHSH; CDR2 reads LQKENI. This CDR3 has 14 amino acids. Here the CDR3 reads CASSPPPGYNEQFF. The CDR3 coding sequence is TGTGCCAGCTCACCCCCCCCGGGTTACAATGAGCAGTTCTTC.

The chain joins TRBV6-6 to TRBJ2-6, with D possibly being TRBD1 (8 bases). CDR1 and CDR2 from the germline V gene are MNHNY and SVGAGI (reference sequence). This CDR3 comprises 18 residues. Trimming left V 5 bases short and J 2 bases short, with 19 bases between. CDR3 sequence (DNA): TGTGCCAGCAGTCCTTACAGGGGGGGGAATACTGGGGCCAACGTCCTGACTTTC. This encodes CASSPYRGGNTGANVLTF.

This CDR3 is CASSPAANYEQYF. The CDR3 DNA is TGTGCCAGCAGCCCAGCGGCCAACTACGAGCAGTACTTC. The V and J genes are TRBV7-3 and TRBJ2-7, with a weak D call TRBD2 (5 bases). Trimming removed 5 bases at V and 3 bases at J, with 11 bases between. Germline V gene lookup returns CDR1 SGHTA and CDR2 FQGTGA. CDR3 length equals 13 residues.

In its sample, this clone was seen once. This chain uses TRBV6-5 with TRBJ1-2; D possibly corresponds to TRBD1 (6 bases). V dropped 6 bases and J dropped 6 bases, with 11 bases sitting between them. This CDR3 contains 12 residues. Looked up from germline, CDR1 is MNHEY and CDR2 is SVGAGI. The CDR3 spells CASSRSGDGYTF. The DNA of the CDR3 is TGTGCCAGCAGCCGTTCAGGGGATGGCTACACCTTC.

V gene TRBV19 combines with J gene TRBJ1-1; D not resolved. V lost 7 bases and J lost 1, with 10 bases in between. Germline V gene data show CDR1 as LNHDA and CDR2 as SQIVND (reference sequence). The CDR3 is 13 residues long. CDR3 sequence (DNA): TGTGCCAGTACCCCGAGGCAGAACACTGAAGCTTTCTTT. This codes for CASTPRQNTEAFF.

CDR3 sequence (DNA): TGCGCCAGCAGCTTCCGAGAGACCCAGTACTTC. Translated: CASSFRETQYF. V usage is TRBV5-1 and J usage is TRBJ2-5; D is unclear. Germline loops: CDR1 SGHRS, CDR2 YFSETQ. V shed 2 bases and J shed 4 bases, with 3 bases lying between them. The CDR3 runs 11 residues.

The chain carries TRBV6-5 and TRBJ1-3; D perhaps matches TRBD1 (5 bases). There are 16 residues in the CDR3. The V end lost 0 bases, the J end lost 2 bases, and 11 bases lay between the germline ends. From germline, CDR1 is MNHEY and CDR2 SVGAGI. CDR3 nucleotides: TGTGCCAGCAGTTACTCCCGGGGAGGGGCTGGAAACACCATATATTTT. As protein: CASSYSRGGAGNTIYF.

The chain is built from TRBV5-1 and TRBJ1-2; maybe TRBD1 (6 bases). Trimming removed 6 bases at V and 7 bases at J, with 13 bases between. This CDR3 has 12 amino acids. Germline values: CDR1 SGHRS, CDR2 YFSETQ. This chain's CDR3 is CASTEQGGGYTF. The CDR3 bases are TGCGCCAGCACGGAACAGGGCGGTGGCTACACCTTC.

The J gene is TRBJ1-5, the V gene TRBV7-2; D perhaps matches TRBD1 (6 bases). The germline gives CDR1 SGHTA, CDR2 FQGNSA. This CDR3 region has 14 residues. V lost 3 bases and J lost 7, with 13 bases in between. The CDR3 reads CASSLRGWEQPQHF. In nucleotides, the CDR3 is TGTGCCAGCAGCTTGAGGGGGTGGGAACAGCCCCAGCATTTT.

The gene calls are TRBV30 and TRBJ1-2, with D possibly matching TRBD1 (5 bases). The V end was cut by 4 bases, the J end by 5 bases, with 17 bases between. There are 14 residues in the CDR3. Germline CDR1 and CDR2: GTSNPN and SVGIG (reference sequence). The CDR3 DNA follows: TGTGCCTGGACTTCGGGACTTCTGGGGTATGGCTACACCTTC. Translated, it gives CAWTSGLLGYGYTF.

V gene TRBV4-3 combines with J gene TRBJ2-7, with 7 bases identical to TRBD1. This CDR3 is built from 17 residues. The V and J ends lost 2 bases and 1 base, in that order; junction bases with no gene match: 11. CDR1 LGHNA and CDR2 YSLEER come from the germline V gene. In nucleotides, the CDR3 is TGCGCCAGCAGCCAACCGTCGGACAGGACATTTTCCTACGAGCAGTACTTC. Protein product: CASSQPSDRTFSYEQYF.

V usage is TRBV24-1 and J usage is TRBJ2-5, with TRBD2 matching 12 bases. The CDR3 is 20 amino acids. CDR1 is KGHDR and CDR2 is SFDVKD in the germline V gene. The V segment lost 4 bases and the J segment 5 bases; nucleotides outside the gene matches: 19. CDR3 coding DNA: TGTGCCACCAGTGACACGCTGGGGGACCACCCTAGCGGGGGGGAGGAGACCCAGTACTTC. This gives the protein CATSDTLGDHPSGGEETQYF.